Sequencing of this TCR beta chain was carried out in a study of blood T cells in healthy people across ages. Study-level results: Measured against age, TCR beta diversity per million T cells decreased in a roughly linear manner.

Of note for this clonotype: The antigen is not known.

The CDR3 loop spans 17 amino acids. The V gene's germline CDR1 is DFQATT and CDR2 SNEGSKA (reference sequence). Trimming shortened V by 0 bases and J by 10 bases, and 25 bases separated the two germline ends. The authors ran a second PCR of roughly 6 to 12 cycles using a sample-barcoded 5' primer and a J-beta primer mix. Tags on each cDNA molecule came from a template-switch adaptor with 12 random nucleotides. MiXCR was run by TCRdb on the 5' RACE reads, yielding one entry per CDR3 protein. The sample contains fewer than 2,000,000 distinct CDR3 sequences, roughly 32% of which appear only once. This chain links TRBV20-1 with TRBJ2-1; D perhaps matches TRBD1 (6 bases). Sequencing was done on a sample of blood. The sequence derives from a woman in her 30s in good health. The CDR3 DNA reads TGCAGTGCTAGAGATGAGAGGGAACTAACGGGACAAGGAGAGCAGTTCTTC. This sequence encodes CSARDERELTGQGEQFF.